This T cell receptor beta chain was captured by sequencing in a study of tumor-infiltrating lymphocytes in primary liver carcinoma (TCRdb year 2017). With regard to the full study: Of the five patients (three men and two women, aged 30 to 69 years), four had hepatocellular carcinoma and one had combined HCC and intrahepatic cholangiocarcinoma. Across five regions of each liver tumor, along with adjacent normal tissue and blood, the study brought together TCRbeta repertoire sequencing, expression microarrays and whole-exome sequencing. A total of roughly 35 specimens from 5 patients, comprising roughly 25 tumor regions, 5 adjacent noncancerous liver tissues and 5 peripheral blood samples, were covered by TCRbeta repertoire sequencing. Repertoires from technical replicates were highly reproducible, with mean shared-clone rates about 0.91 and correlation coefficients above 0.95. Samples yielded roughly 3.65 to 7.5 million productive TCRbeta reads; read depth did not differ significantly between tissue types. Agilent mRNA microarray profiling was performed on the roughly 24 tumor region samples to relate TCRbeta repertoire diversity to the local molecular phenotype. The five patients had tumors of stage T1-T3 N0M0, with maximum diameters ranging from about 4.2 to 10 cm.

This clonotype came up many times. Its antigen has not been determined. No much larger clone is present one base from it, and per-base qualities are unavailable. Without any cell sorting, total RNA and DNA were extracted together from about 20-30 mg of bulk tissue using the AllPrep DNA/RNA mini kit. Between November 2015 and March 2016, a handful of patients in China with histopathologically diagnosed primary liver carcinoma had surgical resection. At the time of sampling, the patients had chronic HBV infection and had not received any treatment. Each tumor was sampled at five spatially separated regions: the tumor centre plus the superior, inferior, left-lateral and right-lateral poles. Histological examination found more than 90% viable tumor cells in every tumor sample. Pieces of fresh tumor and adjacent tissue were cut in half, with one half kept in RNAlater at -80 degrees C and the other half sent for histology.

A constant-region primer and ProtoScript II reverse transcriptase were used to reverse-transcribe TCRbeta-specific cDNA from around 540 ng total RNA. Three nested multiplex PCR rounds, following a slightly modified ARM-PCR procedure, were used to build the TCRbeta libraries. Each of the first two PCR rounds ran for nine to ten cycles and used multiplex TRBV1-TRBV30 forward primers together with a Cbeta reverse primer. A final 25-cycle PCR with Deep VentR polymerase added sample barcodes and Illumina adapters. Amplicons of 200-500 bp were gel-purified with a QIAquick gel extraction kit before sequencing. An Illumina HiSeq 2500 was used to sequence the TCRbeta amplicons, generating 250-bp paired-end reads. The authors processed their data as follows. Reads were quality-trimmed with Trimmomatic v0.33, and paired reads were merged with FLASH v1.2.11 to recover full CDR3 sequences. V, D and J germline segments were assigned to the rearranged TCRbeta sequences using MiGEC v1.2.1b. Clonotype statistics and Shannon-Wiener diversity indices were computed with VDJtools v1.0.0. Except for diversity analysis, only the 250 most abundant clonotypes of each sample were used in subsequent analyses to reduce sampling bias. The public reads were run again by TCRdb, first through fastp at Q25 and then through MiXCR, and only productive beta chains were kept. Duplicate CDR3 protein sequences are folded into a single record with the most common DNA and genes. In this record, the V and J calls reflect TCRdb's handling and not the investigators' own analysis. The sample records about 190,000 distinct CDR3 sequences, 70% to 90% of which are singletons. Approximately 18% of the sample belongs to the ten largest clones.

The full study reports these points: The study included only 4 to 6 patients, and the authors note findings should be validated in a larger study. Only roughly 7-24% of top clones appeared in all five regions of a tumor, which suggests that tumor-infiltrating T cells are spatially heterogeneous. Because the samples were bulk and unsorted, CD4+ and CD8+ T cell repertoires could not be compared. The top 250 clones made up a significantly larger repertoire fraction in tumors than in blood (p = 0.039). Only the TCR beta chain was sequenced, so true repertoire diversity is likely underestimated because unpaired alpha chains were not captured. Repertoire overlap was found to be higher between tumor regions (mean roughly 36%) than between tumor-adjacent (roughly 17%) or tumor-blood (about 14%) pairs, consistent with antigen-driven expansion.

The CDR3 goes from the cysteine to the phenylalanine over 16 residues. This entry keeps only the CDR3 DNA: 48 bases, framed from base 1. Reading the germline V gene (reference sequence) gives CDR1 GTSNPN and CDR2 SVGIG. V and J are truncated by 2 bases and 1 base respectively, leaving an intervening sequence of 17 bases. This chain joins TRBV30 to TRBJ2-5; a tentative D match to TRBD1 spans 6 bases. The origin of this receptor is a man aged 35 to 55 with primary liver carcinoma and hepatitis B virus infection. The sequenced sample consisted of tumor tissue from primary liver carcinoma. CDR3 sequence: CAWSTTGLTPQETQYF. The nucleotide sequence reads TGTGCCTGGAGTACCACAGGGCTGACGCCCCAAGAGACCCAGTACTTC.